The next 10 T cell receptor beta chains were all read from a single sample in a study of low-dose radiotherapy and immunotherapy resistance in tumors. TRAV- and TRBV-specific primers were used for first-strand cDNA, which covered alpha and beta chains. For amplifying TCRs, the PCR ran for around 20 cycles with Phusion, which was used together with a constant-region primer and the adapter on the V primers. One entry per CDR3 protein results from TCRdb running MiXCR on the reads. The repertoire holds approximately 6,300 distinct CDR3 sequences, around two thirds seen once, with about 12% in the top ten. The receptors were sampled from a human donor with advanced metastatic prostate, ovarian, gallbladder or colorectal cancer (not recorded which). This table probably holds off-target reads from a library built for another chain.

The rearrangement links TRBV5-4 to TRBJ1-2; D not resolved. V was pared by 4 bases and J by 7 bases, with 20 bases between. The germline CDR1 and CDR2 sequences are SGHNT and YYREEE (reference sequence). CDR3 size: 15 residues. The CDR3 loop is CASSLPGIAGGGYTF. CDR3 nucleotides: TGTGCCAGCAGCCTCCCCGGAATTGCTGGTGGTGGCTACACCTTC.

The chain has TRBV28 and TRBJ2-7, with 9 bases fitting TRBD2. Per germline, CDR1 MDHEN and CDR2 SYDVKM. V lost 3 bases and J lost 6; bases outside the gene matches: 9. This CDR3 has 15 amino acids. Here the CDR3 reads CASSFPGLAGVEQYF. The CDR3 DNA sequence: TGTGCCAGCAGTTTTCCGGGACTAGCTGGAGTCGAGCAGTACTTC.

V gene TRBV19 combines with J gene TRBJ1-1; D unresolved. CDR3 length: 13 amino acids. The V end lost 4 bases, the J end lost 7 bases, and 13 bases lay between the germline ends. Germline assignment: CDR1 LNHDA and CDR2 SQIVND (reference sequence). The CDR3 reads CASSNGWGVEAFF. In nucleotides, the CDR3 is TGTGCCAGTAGTAACGGGTGGGGTGTTGAAGCTTTCTTT.

The CDR3 coding sequence is TGCAGTGCTGGGGACCCCACAGCGAACACCGGGGAGCTGTTTTTT. Translated, it gives CSAGDPTANTGELFF. The J gene is TRBJ2-2, the V gene TRBV20-1, with D perhaps TRBD1 or TRBD2 (5 bases each). Looked up from germline, CDR1 is DFQATT and CDR2 is SNEGSKA (reference sequence). The CDR3 is 15 amino acids. Deletions cut 5 bases from V and 0 bases from J, with 13 bases between.

This sequence joins TRBV29-1 and TRBJ1-6; D gene uncertain. Trimming shortened V by 4 bases and J by 9 bases, and 13 bases separated the two germline ends. The germline CDR1 and CDR2 sequences are SQVTM and ANQGSEA. The CDR3 is 13 amino acids. Here the CDR3 DNA reads TGCAGCGTTGGGAAAACCCCGGGTTCACCCCTCCACTTT. This codes for CSVGKTPGSPLHF.

The chain is built from TRBV7-9 and TRBJ2-7; 8 bases match TRBD1. Per germline, CDR1 SEHNR and CDR2 FQNEAQ (reference sequence). With 4 bases clipped from V and 0 bases from J, the junction kept 11 bases outside the gene matches. CDR3 length equals 17 residues. The CDR3 DNA follows: TGTGCCAGCAGCTCCTTCCCCCGGGACAGGAGCTCCTACGAGCAGTACTTC. Amino acid sequence: CASSSFPRDRSSYEQYF.

This clonotype occurred a few times. This chain connects TRBV24-1 to TRBJ2-1; 16 positions match TRBD2. V lost 3 bases to trimming and J lost 5 bases; unmatched junction nucleotides: 6. The CDR3 runs 18 residues. Germline CDR1 and CDR2: KGHDR and SFDVKD. CDR3: CATSDTGTSGRAHNEQFF. The DNA of the CDR3 is TGTGCCACCAGTGATACCGGGACTAGCGGGAGGGCGCACAATGAGCAGTTCTTC.

The V call is TRBV4-2, the J call TRBJ2-5, with 12 nucleotides matching TRBD2. Losses at the gene ends were 1 base for V and 5 bases for J; bases not matched to a gene: 5. This CDR3 region has 16 residues. The germline CDR1 and CDR2 sequences are LGHNA and YNFKEQ. The CDR3 spells CASSQGRLAGGETQYF. The DNA for the CDR3 is TGTGCCAGCAGCCAAGGGCGCCTAGCGGGGGGGGAGACCCAGTACTTC.

The CDR3 sequence is CASSLTPGTGKETQYF. DNA of the CDR3: TGTGCCAGCAGCTTAACGCCCGGGACAGGGAAAGAGACCCAGTACTTC. The genes are TRBV7-2 and TRBJ2-5; 9 bases agree with TRBD1. This CDR3 region has 16 residues. Germline CDR1 is SGHTA and CDR2 is FQGNSA. With V trimmed by 2 bases and J by 3 bases, 7 bases remained unmatched. Looking up the rest from reference TRBV7-2 and TRBJ2-5 gives the full variable domain: GAGVSQSPSNKVTEKGKDVELRCDPISGHTALYWYRQSLGQGLEFLIYFQGNSAPDKSGLPSDRFSAERTGGSVSTLTIQRTQQEDSAVYLCASSLTPGTGKETQYFGPGTRLLVL.

J is TRBJ1-1 and V is TRBV28; D perhaps matches TRBD1 (5 bases). This CDR3 comprises 14 residues. Between the trimmed V and J ends, which lost 1 base and 4 bases, there was a span of 10 bases. CDR1 is MDHEN and CDR2 is SYDVKM in the germline V gene. CDR3: CASSLSGGSTEAFF. CDR3 bases: TGTGCCAGCAGTTTATCGGGGGGTAGCACTGAAGCTTTCTTT.